These T cell receptor beta chains were read from a single sample in a study of blood T cell repertoires in COVID-19. Repertoires were generated with immunoSEQ multiplex PCR, while TCRdb's copy carries only in-frame clones and drops some. The sample holds about 120,000 clones, about four fifths seen once. Sequenced input: peripheral blood. The receptors were sampled from a human donor in a cohort sampled during active COVID-19. Each CDR3 is given with its conserved first and last residue. The order of the fields is D gene, J gene, V gene, clone size, CDR3 DNA, CDR3 protein. A D gene is named only where the DNA matches it firmly. For some rows the clone size is stated as once, few or many, or as a class when expanded; others skip it.

-	TRBJ1-2	TRBV5-5	few	TGTGCCAGCAGCTTGGTGTGGGAGGACTATGGCTACACCTTC	CASSLVWEDYGYTF
-	TRBJ2-7	TRBV12-3/TRBV12-4	-	TGTGCCAGCAGTTTGCGAGGGGGCTACGAGCAGTACTTC	CASSLRGGYEQYF
-	TRBJ2-5	TRBV7-8	few	TGTGCCAGCAGCCCCCTTCTGGAGGGCGAGACCCAGTACTTC	CASSPLLEGETQYF
-	TRBJ2-7	TRBV18	-	TGTGCCAGCTCACCCAAACTGGAGGGGCTGAACTACGAGCAGTACTTC	CASSPKLEGLNYEQYF
-	TRBJ1-2	TRBV15	-	TGTGCCACCAGCAGAGACAGGGGAACCTATGGCTACACCTTC	CATSRDRGTYGYTF
-	TRBJ1-6	TRBV20-1	-	TGCAGTGCTAGCACCGTGGAGCCCCTCCACTTT	CSASTVEPLHF
-	TRBJ2-7	TRBV21-1	-	TGTGCCAGCAGCAAATTTCGGACAGGGGAGTACGTTTTCTACGAGCAGTACTTC	CASSKFRTGEYVFYEQYF
-	TRBJ2-1	TRBV19	-	TGTGCCAGTAGTATAATCGGGGGGCAGGAGCAGTTCTTC	CASSIIGGQEQFF
-	TRBJ2-5	TRBV4-1	few	TGCGCCAGCAGCCGACTGACGGCCCTTGCGAGCGAGACCCAGTACTTC	CASSRLTALASETQYF
TRBD1	TRBJ2-1	TRBV19	-	TGTGCCAGTAGTATTGGGACAGGTTACAATGAGCAGTTCTTC	CASSIGTGYNEQFF
TRBD2	TRBJ2-7	TRBV4-3	-	TGCGCCAGCAGTCCCGGACTAGCAGGCTCCTACGAGCAGTACTTC	CASSPGLAGSYEQYF
-	TRBJ1-5	TRBV2	-	TGTGCCAGCAGTGACAGGCGCGGCAATCAGCCCCAGCATTTT	CASSDRRGNQPQHF
-	TRBJ1-1	TRBV10-2	-	TGCGCCAGCACCCTCACTACCGGGAGGAACACTGAAGCTTTCTTT	CASTLTTGRNTEAFF
-	TRBJ1-1	TRBV30	-	TGTGCCTGGAGTCCGACATTATCTGAAGCTTTCTTT	CAWSPTLSEAFF
-	TRBJ2-2	TRBV2	-	TGTGCCAGCAGGCGAGAGGTCAGGGGATCCGGGGAGCTGTTTTTT	CASRREVRGSGELFF
TRBD2	TRBJ2-1	TRBV19	-	TGTGCCAGTAGTGGGCGGGGGGCCGGACGCAATGAGCAGTTCTTC	CASSGRGAGRNEQFF
-	TRBJ2-3	TRBV5-4	-	TGTGCCAGCAGCTCGGAGGGCCTGGGAGATACGCAGTATTTT	CASSSEGLGDTQYF
-	TRBJ2-7	TRBV9	-	TGTGCCAGCAGCGTAGAAGCCTCCTACGAGCAGTACTTC	CASSVEASYEQYF
-	TRBJ1-5	TRBV18	-	TGTGCCAGCTCGCCAATTACAGGCCATAGCAATCAGCCCCAGCATTTT	CASSPITGHSNQPQHF
TRBD2	TRBJ2-1	TRBV7-8	few	TGTGCCAGCAGCACCGGGACTAGTCGTCGGGATGAGCAGTTCTTC	CASSTGTSRRDEQFF
-	TRBJ1-5	TRBV2	few	TGTGCCAGCAGTGTATCCGGACAGAACAATCAGCCCCAGCATTTT	CASSVSGQNNQPQHF
TRBD2	TRBJ2-3	TRBV11-2	-	TGTGCCAGCAGCAGAAGGACAGCGGGAGCAGATACGCAGTATTTT	CASSRRTAGADTQYF
TRBD2	TRBJ2-7	TRBV29-1	-	TGCAGCGTTGAAGTCCGGGGGACTAGCGAAACCTACGAGCAGTACTTC	CSVEVRGTSETYEQYF
TRBD1	TRBJ1-6	TRBV7-6	-	TGTGCCAGCAGCTATGACAGGGGTCGTTCACCCCTCCACTTT	CASSYDRGRSPLHF
TRBD2	TRBJ2-7	TRBV9	-	TGTGCCAGCAGCGAAACCGGGACTAGTAGATACGAGCAGTACTTC	CASSETGTSRYEQYF
-	TRBJ1-2	TRBV4-1	-	TGCGCCAGCAGCCAAGACAGGGTACCAGGTTATGGCTACACCTTC	CASSQDRVPGYGYTF
-	TRBJ2-7	TRBV7-9	few	TGTGCCAGCAGCTTATTTAGCGGTATCTCCTACGAGCAGTACTTC	CASSLFSGISYEQYF
-	TRBJ1-2	TRBV20-1	few	TGCAGTGCTAGACAGGGTTTGGGCTACACCTTC	CSARQGLGYTF
TRBD1	TRBJ2-6	TRBV24-1	-	TGTGCCACCAGTGATAGGACAGGGTCTGGGGCCAACGTCCTGACTTTC	CATSDRTGSGANVLTF
-	TRBJ2-7	TRBV6-5	-	TGTGCCAGCAGTCCATCCCGTAGCTCCTACGAGCAGTACTTC	CASSPSRSSYEQYF
-	TRBJ1-5	TRBV24-1	-	TGTGCCACCAGTGAAACAGGGTTTCAGCCCCAGCATTTT	CATSETGFQPQHF
-	TRBJ2-7	TRBV5-4	-	TGTGCCAGCAGCGTGGGAGTTTCTACTTCCTACGAGCAGTACTTC	CASSVGVSTSYEQYF
-	TRBJ2-7	TRBV9	-	TGTGCCAGCAGCGTAGCTAGCGCAAACTACGAGCAGTACTTC	CASSVASANYEQYF
TRBD2	TRBJ2-3	TRBV2	-	TGTGCCAGCAGCGAGGGACTAGCGGGGGCAGATACGCAGTATTTT	CASSEGLAGADTQYF
-	TRBJ2-2	TRBV18	-	TGTGCCAGCTCACCTATGGGAGGCACCGGGGAGCTGTTTTTT	CASSPMGGTGELFF
TRBD1	TRBJ2-1	TRBV5-1	-	TGCGCCAGCAGCCCAGGGACAGGGGTTATCTATGAGCAGTTCTTC	CASSPGTGVIYEQFF
TRBD2	TRBJ2-7	TRBV4-3	-	TGCGCCAGCAGCCAAGACGGGGGGGGGTTTTACGAGCAGTACTTC	CASSQDGGGFYEQYF
TRBD1	TRBJ1-1	TRBV14	-	TGTGCCAGCAGCCAAGGGACAGGGCCACTTCCCCAAGCTTTCTTT	CASSQGTGPLPQAFF
-	TRBJ2-6	TRBV28	few	TGTGCCAGCAGACCGGACAGCTCTGGGGCCAACGTCCTGACTTTC	CASRPDSSGANVLTF
-	TRBJ2-3	TRBV15	once	TGTGCCACCAGCAGAGATGAGGGGGGGCGTGCAGATACGCAGTATTTT	CATSRDEGGRADTQYF
TRBD1	TRBJ1-4	TRBV18	-	TGTGCCAGCTCACCACGGCCGACAGGGTGGGATGAAAAACTGTTTTTT	CASSPRPTGWDEKLFF
-	TRBJ1-1	TRBV7-8	few	TGTGCCAGCAGCCCCCGACCCGGAGGCATGAACACTGAAGCTTTCTTT	CASSPRPGGMNTEAFF
-	TRBJ1-2	TRBV30	-	TGTGCCTGGAGTCTAGGGGCTATCTATGGCTACACCTTC	CAWSLGAIYGYTF